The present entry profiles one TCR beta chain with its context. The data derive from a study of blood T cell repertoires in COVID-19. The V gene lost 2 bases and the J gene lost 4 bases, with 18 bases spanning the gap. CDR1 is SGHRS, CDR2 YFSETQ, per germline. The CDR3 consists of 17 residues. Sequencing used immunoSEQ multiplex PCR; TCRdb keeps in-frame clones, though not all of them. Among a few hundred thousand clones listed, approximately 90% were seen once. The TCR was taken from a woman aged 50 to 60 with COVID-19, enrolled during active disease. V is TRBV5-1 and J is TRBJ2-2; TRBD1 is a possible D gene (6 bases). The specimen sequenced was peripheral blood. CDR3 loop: CASSFDRLSSVTGELFF. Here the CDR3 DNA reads TGCGCCAGCAGCTTTGACAGGCTGTCGTCGGTCACCGGGGAGCTGTTTTTT.